The clone carrying this T cell receptor beta chain was observed at least ten times. These data come from a study of early T cells in non-severe SARS-CoV-2 infection. The TCR library protocol attached unique molecular identifiers to the individual cDNA molecules. One entry per CDR3 protein, called by TCRdb with MiXCR from the 5' RACE reads. The table lists under 95,000 distinct CDR3 sequences, roughly 12% of them singletons, with around 3.7% in the top ten. Trimming shortened V by 3 bases and J by 6 bases, and 12 bases separated the two germline ends. The germline V gene encodes CDR1 MGHRA and CDR2 YSYEKL. The CDR3 runs 14 residues.

The origin of this receptor is an adult who was a healthcare worker with PCR-confirmed SARS-CoV-2 infection or an uninfected control (not recorded which). The sequencing input was whole blood. The chain couples TRBV4-1 to TRBJ2-1; D is uncertain. The CDR3 region has the DNA TGCGCCAGCAGCCAGGGTGTGGTTAGCAATGAGCAGTTCTTC. It yields the protein CASSQGVVSNEQFF.